This T cell receptor (beta chain) was retrieved from a study of OX40 agonist ivuxolimab in advanced cancers. In the study overall: Dose-escalation subjects each had hepatocellular carcinoma, melanoma, renal cell or head and neck cancer. Those enrolled were 70% to 85% male, with a mean age of approximately 60 years and ages from 23 to 79. Treatment received earlier with anti-PD-1, anti-PD-L1 or anti-CTLA-4 agents was allowed, and under 50% had some. Study conclusions and caveats: It was not determined which antigens were specifically recognized by the peripheral T cells that had undergone clonal expansion.

Data came from immunoSEQ multiplex PCR; TCRdb stores just in-frame clones and leaves some out. Of about 26,000 clones in the sample, about 85% were seen once. Comment on this clone: Its antigen is not known.

Sequenced here: CD4+ or CD8+ T cells sorted from blood, sampled in a trial of the OX40 agonist ivuxolimab. This sequence was found in an adult with an advanced solid tumor such as melanoma, head and neck, liver or kidney cancer.

The chain's CDR3 is CASSASGSSYNEQFF. CDR3 DNA: TGTGCCAGTAGTGCTAGCGGGAGCTCCTACAATGAGCAGTTCTTC. The rearrangement joins TRBV19 to TRBJ2-1; 10 nucleotides match TRBD2. CDR1 and CDR2 (germline): LNHDA, SQIVND (reference sequence). The CDR3 has 15 residues. V gave up 5 bases and J gave up 0 bases; unmatched junction bases: 1.